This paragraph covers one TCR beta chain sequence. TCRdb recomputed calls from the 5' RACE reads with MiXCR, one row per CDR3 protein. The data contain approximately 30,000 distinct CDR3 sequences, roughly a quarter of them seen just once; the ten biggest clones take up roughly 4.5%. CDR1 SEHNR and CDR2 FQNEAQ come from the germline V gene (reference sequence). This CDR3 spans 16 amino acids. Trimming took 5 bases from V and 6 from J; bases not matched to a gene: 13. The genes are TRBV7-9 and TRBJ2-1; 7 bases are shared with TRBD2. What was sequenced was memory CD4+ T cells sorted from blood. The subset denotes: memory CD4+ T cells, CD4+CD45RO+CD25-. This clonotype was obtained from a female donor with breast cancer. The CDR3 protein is CASSRGSSGIRNEQFF. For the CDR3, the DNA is TGTGCCAGCAGCCGTGGGTCCAGCGGGATCCGCAATGAGCAGTTCTTC.